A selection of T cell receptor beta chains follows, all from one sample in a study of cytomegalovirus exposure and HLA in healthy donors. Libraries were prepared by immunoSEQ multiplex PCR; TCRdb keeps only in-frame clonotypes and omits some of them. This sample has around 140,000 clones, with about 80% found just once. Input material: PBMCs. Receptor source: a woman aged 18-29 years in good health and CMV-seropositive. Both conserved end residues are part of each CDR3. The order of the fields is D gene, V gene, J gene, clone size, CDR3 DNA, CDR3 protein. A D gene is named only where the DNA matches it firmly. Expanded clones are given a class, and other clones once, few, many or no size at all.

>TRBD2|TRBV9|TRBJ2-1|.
TGTGCCAGCAGCCCCCGGGCAGAGGGCGGGGGGCCCAATGAGCAGTTCTTC
CASSPRAEGGGPNEQFF
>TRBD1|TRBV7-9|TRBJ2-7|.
TGTGCCAGCAGCTTTCCAGGTTCGAGGACAGGTCCCTCCTACGAGCAGTACTTC
CASSFPGSRTGPSYEQYF
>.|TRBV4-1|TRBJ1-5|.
TGCGCCAGCAGCCAAGTCAGGGGTGCTTGGGACAATCAGCCCCAGCATTTT
CASSQVRGAWDNQPQHF
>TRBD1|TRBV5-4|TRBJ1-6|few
TGTGCCAGCAGCTTGGACAGGGGGGTGGGTTCACCCCTCCACTTT
CASSLDRGVGSPLHF
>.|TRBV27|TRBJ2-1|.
TGTGCCAGCAGAGGGCCAGTCCGCGCGGGTGAGCAGTTCTTC
CASRGPVRAGEQFF
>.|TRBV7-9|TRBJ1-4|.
TGTGCCAGCAGAAAGAAACAGGGTACTAATGAAAAACTGTTTTTT
CASRKKQGTNEKLFF
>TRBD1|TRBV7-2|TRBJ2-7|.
TGTGCCAGCAGGTATAACAGGGGGATGACCTACGAGCAGTACTTC
CASRYNRGMTYEQYF
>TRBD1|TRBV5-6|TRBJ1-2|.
TGTGCCAGCAGAGACAGGGGAGTTTTCTATGGCTACACCTTC
CASRDRGVFYGYTF
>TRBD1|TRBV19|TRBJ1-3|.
TGTGCCAGTAGTATTGGACAGGGTGGAAACACCATATATTTT
CASSIGQGGNTIYF
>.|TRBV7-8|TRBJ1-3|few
TGTGCCAGCAGCTTCCGGTTTGAGGCCTCTGGAAACACCATATATTTT
CASSFRFEASGNTIYF
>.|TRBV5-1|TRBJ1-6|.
TGCGCCAGCAGCTCAGGCCTTAGCTCCTATAATTCACCCCTCCACTTT
CASSSGLSSYNSPLHF
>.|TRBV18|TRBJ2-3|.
TGTGCCAGCTCACCAACGGGTGGCGTGACAGATACGCAGTATTTT
CASSPTGGVTDTQYF
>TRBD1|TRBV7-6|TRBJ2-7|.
TGTGCCAGCAGCCCCCAGACAGGGAGATACGAGCAGTACTTC
CASSPQTGRYEQYF
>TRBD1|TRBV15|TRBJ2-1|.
TGTGCCACCAGCAACTCCGGACAGGGAGATCGGAATGAGCAGTTCTTC
CATSNSGQGDRNEQFF
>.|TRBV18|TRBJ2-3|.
TGTGCCAGCTCACGCCAAGGTGGGGGGGGCCTGTCAGATACGCAGTATTTT
CASSRQGGGGLSDTQYF
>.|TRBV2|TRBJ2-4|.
TGTGCCAGTAGCTTAGCCAAAAACATTCAGTACTTC
CASSLAKNIQYF
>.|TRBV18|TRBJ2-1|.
TGTGCCAGCTCACCACCGACTCGCGCTAATGAGCAGTTCTTC
CASSPPTRANEQFF
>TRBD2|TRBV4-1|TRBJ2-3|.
TGCGCCAGCAGCCCGTTCCCCACCCCTACTAGCGGGGGTACAGATACGCAGTATTTT
CASSPFPTPTSGGTDTQYF
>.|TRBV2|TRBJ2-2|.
TGTGCCAGCAGCCCGAGGGCCGCGAACACCGGGGAGCTGTTTTTT
CASSPRAANTGELFF
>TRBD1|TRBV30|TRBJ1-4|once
TGTGCCTGCTCAGGGGGCGGTGAAAAACTGTTTTTT
CACSGGGEKLFF
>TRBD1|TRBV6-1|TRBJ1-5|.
TGTGCCAGCAGTGAACAAACAGGGGCAGGGGTTAATCAGCCCCAGCATTTT
CASSEQTGAGVNQPQHF
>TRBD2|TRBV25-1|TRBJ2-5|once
TGTGCCAGCAGTGGACCCCTGGGCGGGGGGCGTAAGACCCAGTACTTC
CASSGPLGGGRKTQYF
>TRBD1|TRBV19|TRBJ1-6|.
TGTGCCAGTAGTACGGACAGGTCTTCACCCCTCCACTTT
CASSTDRSSPLHF
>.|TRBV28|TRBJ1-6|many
TGTGCCAGCAGTTTATCTCTGAGCTCCTATAATTCACCCCTCCACTTT
CASSLSLSSYNSPLHF
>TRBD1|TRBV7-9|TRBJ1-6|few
TGTGCCAGCAGCATCCAAACCGGGACAGGTCATAATTCACCCCTCCACTTT
CASSIQTGTGHNSPLHF
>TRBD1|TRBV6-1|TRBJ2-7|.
TGTGCCAGCAGTGGACAGGGCTACGAGCAGTACTTC
CASSGQGYEQYF
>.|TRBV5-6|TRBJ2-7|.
TGTGCCAGCAGCTTGCGGCGGAACTCCTACGAGCAGTACTTC
CASSLRRNSYEQYF
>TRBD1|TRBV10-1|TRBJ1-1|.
TGCGCCAGCAGCCCAAGGGACAGGGAGAACACTGAAGCTTTCTTT
CASSPRDRENTEAFF
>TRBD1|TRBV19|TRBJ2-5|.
TGTGCCAGTAGTCGCACAGGGGGCTATTGGGAGACCCAGTACTTC
CASSRTGGYWETQYF
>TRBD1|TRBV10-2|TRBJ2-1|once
TGCGCCAGCAGAGACGGACAGGGGGCGAGTAGTTTGAATGAGCAGTTCTTC
CASRDGQGASSLNEQFF
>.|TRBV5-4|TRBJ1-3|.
TGTGCCAGCAGCACCGAGACAGCTGGAAACACCATATATTTT
CASSTETAGNTIYF
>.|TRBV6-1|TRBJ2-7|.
TGTGCCAGCAGTGAGGTCAGGTTCTACGAGCAGTACTTC
CASSEVRFYEQYF
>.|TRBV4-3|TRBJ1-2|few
TGCGCCAGCAGCCAAGCAACGGGAAACTATGGCTACACCTTC
CASSQATGNYGYTF
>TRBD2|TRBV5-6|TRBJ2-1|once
TGTGCCAGCAGCGTTCTAGCGGGGGGTTACAATGAGCAGTTCTTC
CASSVLAGGYNEQFF
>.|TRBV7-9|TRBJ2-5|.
TGTGCCAGCGGCGCGGGTTTCCAAGAGACCCAGTACTTC
CASGAGFQETQYF
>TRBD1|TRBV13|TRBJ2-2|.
TGTGCCAGCAGCCAGCCGCCGGGACAGGGATCCGGGGAGCTGTTTTTT
CASSQPPGQGSGELFF
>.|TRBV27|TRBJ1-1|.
TGTGCCAGCAGTTTATCGATGGCCCAGGGTCACACTGAAGCTTTCTTT
CASSLSMAQGHTEAFF
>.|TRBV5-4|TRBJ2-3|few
TGTGCCAGCAGCTTGTCCGCGGGCACAGATACGCAGTATTTT
CASSLSAGTDTQYF
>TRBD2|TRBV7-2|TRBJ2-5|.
TGTGCCAGCAGCTTACGGGCGGGGGGGCAAGAGACCCAGTACTTC
CASSLRAGGQETQYF
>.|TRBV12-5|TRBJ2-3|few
TGTGCTAGTGGTGGGGCCGTGGCTAGCGTGGGTACGCAGTATTTT
CASGGAVASVGTQYF
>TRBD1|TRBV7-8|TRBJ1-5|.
TGTGCCAGCAGCTATACAGGGGGAGTAGGGAATCAGCCCCAGCATTTT
CASSYTGGVGNQPQHF
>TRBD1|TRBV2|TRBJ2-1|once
TGTGCCAGCTCCCAGGGGGGGACAGGGGTTTATGAGCAGTTCTTC
CASSQGGTGVYEQFF
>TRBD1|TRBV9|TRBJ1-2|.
TGTGCCAGCAGCGTAGTTACATCAGGGACAGGGGGCTACACCTTC
CASSVVTSGTGGYTF
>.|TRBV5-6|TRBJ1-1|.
TGTGCCAGCAGCGTCGGTCTGAACACTGAAGCTTTCTTT
CASSVGLNTEAFF
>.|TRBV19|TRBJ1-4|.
TGTGCCAGTAGTCCCGGTGGGGAAAGCGGAAAACTGTTTTTT
CASSPGGESGKLFF
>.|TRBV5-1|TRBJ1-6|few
TGCGCCAGCAGCACCGGGACCCCGAAGGGGGATTCACCCCTCCACTTT
CASSTGTPKGDSPLHF